This is a list of T cell receptor beta chains from one sample in a study of beta chain features in type 1 diabetes. TCRdb's copy holds only in-frame clones and misses some; the assay was immunoSEQ multiplex PCR. The sample carries hundreds of thousands of clones, roughly 13% recorded once. The sequenced sample consisted of naive CD4+ T cells from blood. The receptors were sampled from a man between 18 and 29 years old with type 1 diabetes. CDR3s leave out the opening cysteine and the closing phenylalanine or tryptophan. The order of the fields is V gene, J gene, clone size, CDR3 protein. Some rows mark clone size as missing; the rest say once, few, many or name a class of expanded clone.

>TRBV7-9|TRBJ1-1|-
ASSLRYNTEAF
>TRBV13|TRBJ2-5|-
ASSLGVGETQY
>TRBV7-9|TRBJ2-5|few
ASSTSGVQETQY
>TRBV20-1|TRBJ2-5|few
SARLETQY
>TRBV18|TRBJ1-2|-
ASSPPSRDGYT
>TRBV14|TRBJ2-3|few
ASSQDRASITDTQY
>TRBV7-9|TRBJ1-1|few
ASALEGFNTEAF
>TRBV18|TRBJ2-7|few
ASSQQDYSYEQY
>TRBV5-4|TRBJ1-6|-
ASSLSRGFNSPLH
>TRBV5-1|TRBJ2-5|-
ASRAQETQY
>TRBV20-1|TRBJ2-1|-
SASGWNEQF
>TRBV10-3|TRBJ2-3|-
AITGQGSDTQY
>TRBV2|TRBJ1-1|few
ASSELGRNTEAF
>TRBV18|TRBJ2-3|few
ASSPGTDTQY
>TRBV10-3|TRBJ1-4|-
AISEASDEKLF
>TRBV11-3|TRBJ2-3|few
ASSLGLAGITDTQY
>TRBV19|TRBJ2-2|-
ASSMSGGAAGELF
>TRBV5-1|TRBJ2-1|-
ASSGDSPREQF
>TRBV7-2|TRBJ1-5|few
ASSLEPGATRKPQH
>TRBV30|TRBJ1-1|few
AWWTGGNTEAF
>TRBV30|TRBJ2-7|-
ALLRGGAYEQY
>TRBV29-1|TRBJ1-1|-
SVENGILGGTEAF
>TRBV19|TRBJ2-7|-
ASSTSDRDYEQY
>TRBV28|TRBJ1-1|few
ASSSPGANTEAF
>TRBV5-6|TRBJ1-4|few
ASSRFGPGLLNEKLF
>TRBV7-9|TRBJ2-5|few
ASSLVLIEETQY
>TRBV19|TRBJ2-7|few
ASSIRGGPSSYEQY
>TRBV10-3|TRBJ1-4|-
AISGMGQGAEKLF
>TRBV15|TRBJ1-5|-
ATSATYDSNQPQH
>TRBV4-1|TRBJ1-1|few
ASSQAVIRENTEAF
>TRBV29-1|TRBJ1-4|-
SVVYAGEKLF
>TRBV18|TRBJ1-1|few
ASSLPGNTEAF
>TRBV30|TRBJ1-1|-
AWSETPLNTEAF
>TRBV10-3|TRBJ2-3|many
AITSTDTQY
>TRBV7-9|TRBJ2-5|few
ASSITQGPQETQY
>TRBV25-1|TRBJ2-7|few
ASSEWGRGGYEQY
>TRBV27|TRBJ2-7|few
ASSFKDPDSYEQY